Following are 25 T cell receptor beta chains from one sample sequenced in a study of cytomegalovirus exposure and HLA in healthy donors. Amplification used 60 Vbeta primers and 13 Jbeta primers. TCRdb keeps only in-frame clones here, not all; method: immunoSEQ multiplex PCR. The repertoire holds approximately 70,000 clones, around 78% seen once, with about 8.8% in the top ten. The material sequenced was PBMCs. All receptors come from a man aged 35 to 55 in good health and CMV-seronegative.

The chain uses TRBV11-2 and TRBJ2-3, with TRBD2 identical over 13 bases. Germline V gene data show CDR1 as SGHAT and CDR2 as FQNNGV. The CDR3 runs 18 residues. V lost 1 base and J lost 6; bases outside the gene matches: 10. In nucleotides, the CDR3 is TGTGCCAGCAGCTTAGGACCCGGGACTAGCGGGACGGCGGATACGCAGTATTTT. Residues: CASSLGPGTSGTADTQYF.

The V call is TRBV27, the J call TRBJ1-1; a weak D match, TRBD1 (6 bases). The ends were cut back, 4 bases at V and 0 bases at J, with 15 bases in the middle. CDR1 and CDR2 (germline): MNHEY, SMNVEV (reference sequence). CDR3 size: 16 residues. The CDR3 nucleotides are TGTGCCAGCAGTTCCGGGGCGCGGACAGTGAACACTGAAGCTTTCTTT. Its protein product is CASSSGARTVNTEAFF.

The J gene is TRBJ2-7, the V gene TRBV6-6, with D possibly TRBD2 on 6 matching bases. CDR1 and CDR2 from the germline V gene are MNHNY and SVGAGI (reference sequence). This CDR3 spans 13 amino acids. V lost 6 bases and J lost 3, with 12 bases in between. CDR3 sequence (DNA): TGTGCCAGCAGAGAACCGGGAGACTACGAGCAGTACTTC. Translated, it gives CASREPGDYEQYF.

This chain joins TRBV4-1 and TRBJ2-5, with D perhaps TRBD1 (6 bases). The tail of the sequence fits TRBJ2-7 better, so the J call may be wrong. The CDR3 is 16 residues long. Germline loops: CDR1 MGHRA, CDR2 YSYEKL. In nucleotides, the CDR3 is TGCGCCAGCAGCCGAGGCAGTCACTCAGGGGCCTACGAGCAGTACTTC. Protein product: CASSRGSHSGAYEQYF.

The rearrangement joins TRBV6-5 to TRBJ2-7, with a weak D call TRBD2 (5 bases). Germline V gives CDR1 MNHEY, CDR2 SVGAGI. The CDR3 has 14 amino acids. The V gene lost 2 bases and the J gene lost 0 bases, with 8 bases spanning the gap. The CDR3 DNA reads TGTGCCAGCAGTTACGAGGGAAGCTCCTACGAGCAGTACTTC. This translates into CASSYEGSSYEQYF.

The chain combines TRBV6-5 with TRBJ1-1; a weak D match, TRBD1 (5 bases). The CDR3 has 15 residues. The V gene lost 3 bases and the J gene lost 0 bases, with 11 bases spanning the gap. Germline V CDR1 and CDR2: MNHEY, SVGAGI. The CDR3 here is CASSYWEGMNTEAFF. In nucleotides, the CDR3 is TGTGCCAGCAGTTATTGGGAGGGGATGAACACTGAAGCTTTCTTT.

The chain recombines TRBV5-4 with TRBJ2-3; D not certain. This CDR3 is 12 amino acids long. Germline values: CDR1 SGHNT, CDR2 YYREEE (reference sequence). Deletions cut 3 bases from V and 2 bases from J, with 4 bases between. The CDR3, as DNA: TGTGCCAGCAGCTCGTTCACAGATACGCAGTATTTT. It encodes CASSSFTDTQYF. The full variable domain, its missing parts supplied by reference TRBV5-4 and TRBJ2-3, is ETGVTQSPTHLIKTRGQQVTLRCSSQSGHNTVSWYQQALGQGPQFIFQYYREEENGRGNFPPRFSGLQFPNYSSELNVNALELDDSALYLCASSSFTDTQYFGPGTRLTVL.

The V gene is TRBV11-2, the J gene TRBJ1-1; D call uncertain. In germline, CDR1 is SGHAT, CDR2 FQNNGV. V dropped 1 base and J dropped 9 bases, with 9 bases sitting between them. This CDR3 is 12 amino acids long. The CDR3 sequence is CASSLGGNKAFF. In DNA form, the CDR3 reads TGTGCCAGCAGCTTAGGCGGGAATAAAGCTTTCTTT.

The chain combines TRBV7-6 with TRBJ2-2, with TRBD1 matching 9 bases. The CDR3 consists of 16 residues. V shed 3 bases and J 7 bases; nucleotides not matched to a gene: 9. The germline CDR1 and CDR2 sequences are SGHVS and FNYEAQ. The CDR3 region has the DNA TGTGCCAGCAGCTTTCGGGACAGGGCCTTTCGCGGGGAGCTGTTTTTT. This sequence encodes CASSFRDRAFRGELFF.

V is TRBV14 and J is TRBJ2-7; maybe TRBD1 (5 bases). Germline-derived CDR1 and CDR2 are SGHDN and FVKESK. The V and J ends lost 2 bases and 6 bases respectively, with 11 bases between them. The CDR3 is made up of 13 amino acids. The CDR3: CASSQMSGSEQYF. DNA of the CDR3: TGTGCCAGCAGCCAAATGTCAGGGTCCGAGCAGTACTTC.

This chain uses TRBV28 with TRBJ2-5, with a possible D match to TRBD1 (5 bases). Trimming took 6 bases from V and 2 from J, leaving 10 bases between them. The CDR3 contains 13 residues. Germline V gene lookup returns CDR1 MDHEN and CDR2 SYDVKM. The CDR3 nucleotides are TGTGCCAGCAGCAGGGCCGGGCAAGAGACCCAGTACTTC. This translates into CASSRAGQETQYF.

This chain uses TRBV7-2 with TRBJ2-2; D is possibly TRBD1 (6 bases). V lost 5 bases and J 3 bases, leaving 16 bases between the germline ends. This CDR3 spans 16 amino acids. CDR1 and CDR2 from the germline V gene are SGHTA and FQGNSA. The CDR3 DNA is TGTGCCAGCAGCGTAGGACAGAGACTTTACACCGGGGAGCTGTTTTTT. This encodes CASSVGQRLYTGELFF.

V is TRBV5-1 and J is TRBJ2-2; 10 nucleotides align to TRBD1. J gave up 3 bases and V 4 bases, and 3 bases lay outside the gene matches. The CDR3 has 15 amino acids. Germline CDR1 reads SGHRS; CDR2 reads YFSETQ. The CDR3 bases are TGCGCCAGCAGCCCGGACAGGGGGGACACCGGGGAGCTGTTTTTT. Protein: CASSPDRGDTGELFF.

This clone was seen more than once but under ten times. The chain couples TRBV10-3 to TRBJ1-3; D gene unclear. The length of the CDR3 is 12 residues. CDR1 and CDR2 (germline): ENHRY, SYGVKD. V lost 8 bases and J 3 bases, leaving 8 bases between the germline ends. The CDR3 loop is CAIESGGNTIYF. CDR3 nucleotide sequence: TGTGCCATCGAGTCGGGTGGAAACACCATATATTTT.

The chain has TRBV7-2 and TRBJ1-1; D gene uncertain. CDR1 SGHTA and CDR2 FQGNSA come from the germline V gene. This CDR3 is built from 15 residues. V was clipped by 1 base and J by 3 bases, with 12 bases between them. The CDR3, as DNA: TGTGCCAGCAGCTTAGATTCCGACAAGTACACTGAAGCTTTCTTT. Its protein product is CASSLDSDKYTEAFF.

The chain recombines TRBV5-5 with TRBJ1-5; D gene uncertain. Germline CDR1 SGHKS, CDR2 YYEKEE (reference sequence). The CDR3 loop spans 14 amino acids. The V end was cut by 0 bases, the J end by 3 bases, with 7 bases between. CDR3 nucleotides: TGTGCCAGCAGCTTGGCAGGTCTCAATCAGCCCCAGCATTTT. Amino acid sequence: CASSLAGLNQPQHF. Filled out from reference TRBV5-5 and TRBJ1-5, the complete variable domain reads DAGVTQSPTHLIKTRGQQVTLRCSPISGHKSVSWYQQVLGQGPQFIFQYYEKEERGRGNFPDRFSARQFPNYSSELNVNALLLGDSALYLCASSLAGLNQPQHFGDGTRLSIL.

The rearrangement joins TRBV7-9 to TRBJ2-5; 7 bases align to TRBD1. Germline values: CDR1 SEHNR, CDR2 FQNEAQ (reference sequence). V gave up 5 bases and J gave up 5 bases; unmatched junction bases: 2. CDR3 length: 12 amino acids. CDR3 sequence: CASSIQGETQYF. The CDR3 DNA follows: TGTGCCAGCAGCATACAGGGGGAGACCCAGTACTTC.

V and J are TRBV25-1 and TRBJ1-2; 8 nucleotides align to TRBD1. The CDR3 is 12 amino acids. Germline trimming cut 8 bases from V and 5 bases from J; bases unmatched to any gene: 4. Germline values: CDR1 MGHDK, CDR2 SYGVNS. DNA for the CDR3: TGTGCCAGCTCCAGGGGGCAATATGGCTACACCTTC. It translates to CASSRGQYGYTF.

The chain links TRBV6-5 to TRBJ1-1; D may be TRBD1 (6 bases). Per germline, CDR1 MNHEY and CDR2 SVGAGI. Trimming removed 6 bases at V and 1 base at J, with 6 bases between. The CDR3 has 12 amino acids. The CDR3 sequence: CASRGQNTEAFF. In DNA form, the CDR3 reads TGTGCCAGCAGGGGACAGAACACTGAAGCTTTCTTT.

This clone was counted only a few times. The chain's CDR3 is CASSSKLAASYNEQFF. CDR3 nucleotide sequence: TGTGCCAGCAGTTCCAAACTAGCGGCCTCCTACAATGAGCAGTTCTTC. V and J are TRBV6-6 and TRBJ2-1, with 8 bases matching TRBD2. This CDR3 has 16 residues. Germline CDR1 reads MNHNY; CDR2 reads SVGAGI (reference sequence). V lost 4 bases and J lost 0; bases outside the gene matches: 5.

The V call is TRBV2, the J call TRBJ2-1; 7 bases line up with TRBD2. The germline gives CDR1 SNHLY, CDR2 FYNNEI. The trim removed 3 bases at V and 7 bases at J, leaving 6 bases unmatched. This CDR3 comprises 14 residues. The CDR3 loop is CASSDSGAGNEQFF. CDR3 DNA sequence: TGTGCCAGCAGTGACAGCGGGGCCGGGAATGAGCAGTTCTTC.

The chain couples TRBV19 to TRBJ2-3; D is perhaps TRBD2 (6 bases). Germline V gene sequence: CDR1 LNHDA, CDR2 SQIVND (reference sequence). The CDR3 is made up of 13 amino acids. V was pared by 5 bases and J by 6 bases, with 12 bases between. Here the CDR3 DNA reads TGTGCCAGTAGTCGGAGGGTAGAGGATACGCAGTATTTT. It is translated as CASSRRVEDTQYF. The full variable domain, its missing parts supplied by reference TRBV19 and TRBJ2-3, is DGGITQSPKYLFRKEGQNVTLSCEQNLNHDAMYWYRQDPGQGLRLIYYSQIVNDFQKGDIAEGYSVSREKKESFPLTVTSAQKNPTAFYLCASSRRVEDTQYFGPGTRLTVL.

V and J are TRBV7-8 and TRBJ1-5; D gene unclear. The CDR3 contains 16 residues. Trimming took off 5 bases at V and 0 bases at J, with 14 bases between the two ends. Germline lookup yields CDR1 SGHVS and CDR2 FQNEAQ. CDR3 region: CASSARPEVSNQPQHF. CDR3 coding DNA: TGTGCCAGCAGCGCTAGACCGGAGGTTAGCAATCAGCCCCAGCATTTT.

The chain combines TRBV19 with TRBJ2-1; 15 bases align to TRBD2. The CDR3 contains 19 residues. Germline-derived CDR1 and CDR2 are LNHDA and SQIVND (reference sequence). Trimming removed 6 bases from V and 3 bases from J; junction bases left unmatched: 12. CDR3 sequence (DNA): TGTGCCAGTAGCCCCAGGACTAGCGGGAGGGGTACTTTCTACAATGAGCAGTTCTTC. Its protein product is CASSPRTSGRGTFYNEQFF.

This chain joins TRBV5-1 and TRBJ2-5, with 7 bases aligning to TRBD1. Germline V gene lookup returns CDR1 SGHRS and CDR2 YFSETQ. The length of the CDR3 is 16 residues. Trimming took 3 bases from V and 4 from J; bases not matched to a gene: 12. The CDR3 DNA reads as TGCGCCAGCAGCTCAGGAAAAACAGGGGAAGGAGAGACCCAGTACTTC. Residues: CASSSGKTGEGETQYF.